These T cell receptor beta chains were read from a single sample in a study of early T cells in non-severe SARS-CoV-2 infection. TCRdb re-called the 5' RACE reads through MiXCR, storing one row per CDR3 protein. The table shows fewer than 95,000 distinct CDR3 sequences, with 15% to 20% occurring only once. The specimen comprised whole blood, sampled at baseline. Receptors originate from an adult who was a healthcare worker with PCR-confirmed SARS-CoV-2 infection or an uninfected control (not recorded which). The CDR3 runs from the conserved cysteine through the conserved F or W. The D gene is left open where the match is weak. Not every row has a clone size; where given, it reads once, few, many or a size class.

d_gene	abundance	j_gene	v_gene	len	CDR3nt	CDR3aa
TRBD2	many	TRBJ2-1	TRBV28	16	TGTGCCAGCAGTTTATGGGAGCGGGACCGCTACAATGAGCAGTTCTTC	CASSLWERDRYNEQFF
.	.	TRBJ2-1	TRBV9	19	TGTGCCAGCAGCGTAGAGTCGGACGCGATATTCAGCTCCTACAATGAGCAGTTCTTC	CASSVESDAIFSSYNEQFF
.	.	TRBJ2-1	TRBV7-6	15	TGTGCCAGCAGCTCTAGACTAGGGCTCGAGGATGAGCAGTTCTTC	CASSSRLGLEDEQFF
TRBD2	few	TRBJ2-7	TRBV6-1	17	TGTGCCAGCAGTCCTAAACCCTTAGCGGGAGGGTGGGACGAGCAGTACTTC	CASSPKPLAGGWDEQYF
.	.	TRBJ2-2	TRBV6-4	14	TGTGCCAGCAGTGAAGGGGGGGACACCGGGGAGCTGTTTTTT	CASSEGGDTGELFF
.	.	TRBJ1-6	TRBV12-3/TRBV12-4	18	TGTGCCAGCAGTTGGAGCGCCATTGTCGCGACCGAGAATTCACCCCTCCACTTT	CASSWSAIVATENSPLHF
.	.	TRBJ2-3	TRBV4-1	14	TGCGCCAGCAGCCAAGATCCCCTCTTAGATACGCAGTATTTT	CASSQDPLLDTQYF
TRBD2	few	TRBJ2-3	TRBV20-1	12	TGCAGTGCTGGGGAGCGGGACGATACGCAGTATTTT	CSAGERDDTQYF
.	.	TRBJ2-1	TRBV6-2/TRBV6-3	12	TGTGCCAGCAGTTGGGTGGACAATGAGCAGTTCTTC	CASSWVDNEQFF
.	few	TRBJ2-3	TRBV19	14	TGTGCCAGTAATCCAGGGGGGTTCGCAGATACGCAGTATTTT	CASNPGGFADTQYF
TRBD1	few	TRBJ2-7	TRBV6-6	17	TGTGCCAGCAGTAGTATCTTCCGGGACAGGGGGAGGTACGAGCAGTACTTC	CASSSIFRDRGRYEQYF
TRBD1	.	TRBJ1-3	TRBV28	16	TGTGCCAGCAGTTTCAGACAGGGGACCTCTGGAAACACCATATATTTT	CASSFRQGTSGNTIYF
TRBD2	.	TRBJ2-3	TRBV20-1	14	TGCAGTGCTGACGGACTAGCGGGAGCGGATACGCAGTATTTT	CSADGLAGADTQYF
.	few	TRBJ1-6	TRBV5-6	13	TGTGCCAGCACGCGACAGGCCGGGTCACCCCTCCACTTT	CASTRQAGSPLHF
TRBD2	.	TRBJ2-1	TRBV30	14	TGTGCCTGGAATAAAGCGGGAGATTGGAATGAGCAGTTCTTC	CAWNKAGDWNEQFF
.	.	TRBJ2-7	TRBV5-1	11	TGCGCCAGCAGCGGTCAGTACGAGCAGTACTTC	CASSGQYEQYF
.	few	TRBJ2-7	TRBV30	13	TGTGCCTGGAGTTGGGCGTCTACCTACGAGCAGTACTTC	CAWSWASTYEQYF
.	few	TRBJ1-4	TRBV28	13	TGTGCCAGCAGTTTACGGAGTTATGAAAAACTGTTTTTT	CASSLRSYEKLFF
.	many	TRBJ1-5	TRBV28	16	TGTGCCAGCAGTCCCCGTCGGTGGCTTAGCAATCAGCCCCAGCATTTT	CASSPRRWLSNQPQHF
.	.	TRBJ1-1	TRBV7-9	11	TGTGCCAGCAGCCGACCAACTGAAGCTTTCTTT	CASSRPTEAFF
.	many	TRBJ1-1	TRBV7-9	13	TGTGCCAGCAGCCAAAGGACGGGCACTGAAGCTTTCTTT	CASSQRTGTEAFF
.	many	TRBJ1-1	TRBV20-1	14	TGCAGTGCTAGACACAGGTTGAAGGACACTGAAGCTTTCTTT	CSARHRLKDTEAFF
.	.	TRBJ1-4	TRBV28	15	TGTGCCAGTGCTCCCACCGAATGGACGGATGAAAAACTGTTTTTT	CASAPTEWTDEKLFF
TRBD2	few	TRBJ2-1	TRBV7-9	15	TGTGCCAGCAGCTTAGGGGGACTAGCGGGAGTGGAGCAGTTCTTC	CASSLGGLAGVEQFF
.	few	TRBJ1-5	TRBV27	15	TGTGCCAGCGATTCTCAGGGAGGAAGTAGACAGCCCCAGCATTTT	CASDSQGGSRQPQHF
TRBD2	.	TRBJ2-3	TRBV12-3/TRBV12-4	14	TGTGCCAGCAGTTTAGGCGGGGGAGGAAATACGCAGTATTTT	CASSLGGGGNTQYF
.	.	TRBJ2-7	TRBV6-6	12	TGTGCCAGCAGTTACATTTCCTACGAGCAGTACTTC	CASSYISYEQYF
.	.	TRBJ2-1	TRBV7-2	14	TGTGCCAGCAGCCCAGGTGCAGACCCGGATGAGCAGTTCTTC	CASSPGADPDEQFF
TRBD1	.	TRBJ2-3	TRBV3-1	13	TGTGCCAGCAGCCGGACAGGTACAGATACGCAGTATTTT	CASSRTGTDTQYF
TRBD2	.	TRBJ2-1	TRBV20-1	12	TGCAGTGAATCGCGGGAGCAAGATGAGCAGTTCTTC	CSESREQDEQFF
TRBD2	.	TRBJ2-3	TRBV11-2	15	TGTGCCAGCCAGCGAGGGGGACTAGTCACAGATACGCAGTATTTT	CASQRGGLVTDTQYF
.	many	TRBJ2-7	TRBV9	15	TGTGCCAGCAGCGTAGGCCCCCTACAGGGTTACGAGCAGTACTTC	CASSVGPLQGYEQYF
.	.	TRBJ2-7	TRBV12-3/TRBV12-4	12	TGTGCCAGCAGCCCCTCGGGACACGAGCAGTACTTC	CASSPSGHEQYF
.	.	TRBJ1-4	TRBV28	13	TGTGCCAGCAGTTCCGGGGGTAATGAAAAACTGTTTTTT	CASSSGGNEKLFF
.	.	TRBJ1-6	TRBV12-3/TRBV12-4	14	TGTGCCAGCAGTTACGGGGACGGTTATTCACCCCTCCACTTT	CASSYGDGYSPLHF
TRBD1	many	TRBJ1-1	TRBV4-3	15	TGCGCCAGCAGCCAAGTGACAGGGAGGGTTACTGAAGCTTTCTTT	CASSQVTGRVTEAFF
TRBD1	.	TRBJ2-1	TRBV2	13	TGTGCCTCCGGGACAGGGGTTGTGCATGAGCAGTTCTTC	CASGTGVVHEQFF
.	few	TRBJ2-2	TRBV11-2	14	TGTGCCAGCAGCCTCAACTATCAGGCCGGGGAGCTGTTTTTT	CASSLNYQAGELFF
TRBD1	few	TRBJ2-1	TRBV18	16	TGTGCCAGCTCACCACCCGTCTCACAGGGGTTGAATGAGCAGTTCTTC	CASSPPVSQGLNEQFF
.	.	TRBJ2-5	TRBV18	12	TGTGCCAGCTCACCGGAGGGGGAGGCCCAGTACTTC	CASSPEGEAQYF
.	few	TRBJ1-1	TRBV10-1	15	TGCGCCAGCAGTGAGTCGGCGGGCGAGGGCACTGAAGCTTTCTTT	CASSESAGEGTEAFF
.	few	TRBJ1-1	TRBV4-1	15	TGCGCCAGCAGTGCCCCATACAGAGGGAACACTGAAGCTTTCTTT	CASSAPYRGNTEAFF
.	few	TRBJ2-1	TRBV6-5	14	TGTGCCAGCATCCCAGCTGGGGGGCACAATGAGCAGTTCTTC	CASIPAGGHNEQFF
.	.	TRBJ2-1	TRBV21-1	17	TGTGCCAGCAGCAAGAATAGGGACGGGACTTGTGTGTATGAGCAGTTCTTC	CASSKNRDGTCVYEQFF
.	once	TRBJ1-1	TRBV13	15	TGTGCCAGCAGCCACAACGGACCGGAGAACACTGAAGCTTTCTTT	CASSHNGPENTEAFF